These T cell receptor beta chains were read from a single sample in a study of T cells in Graves' hyperthyroidism and ophthalmopathy. TCRdb analysed the multiplex PCR reads with MiXCR anew, one entry per CDR3 protein. Altogether about 510,000 distinct CDR3 sequences are present, approximately 15% being singletons, with the ten largest covering roughly 13%. Sequenced: blood. The receptors come from a woman aged 40 to 50 with Graves' hyperthyroidism. Both conserved end residues are part of each CDR3. A D gene is named only where the DNA matches it firmly. Size is omitted from some rows. Given values are once, few, many or a class for expanded clones.

abundance: NA; d_gene: NA; j_gene: TRBJ2-1; v_gene: TRBV7-9; CDR3aa: CASSLRDSQWDEQFF; CDR3nt: TGTGCCAGCAGCTTAAGGGACTCACAATGGGATGAGCAGTTCTTC
abundance: many; d_gene: TRBD1; j_gene: TRBJ2-7; v_gene: TRBV10-3; CDR3aa: CAISQGARSSYEQYF; CDR3nt: TGTGCCATCAGCCAGGGGGCGCGTTCCTCCTACGAGCAGTACTTC
abundance: NA; d_gene: TRBD1; j_gene: TRBJ1-1; v_gene: TRBV6-1; CDR3aa: CASIRTGIMNTEAFF; CDR3nt: TGTGCCAGCATCCGGACAGGAATAATGAACACTGAAGCTTTCTTT
abundance: many; d_gene: NA; j_gene: TRBJ1-6; v_gene: TRBV14; CDR3aa: CASRGTEGSPLHF; CDR3nt: TGTGCCAGCCGTGGAACAGAGGGTTCACCCCTCCACTTT
abundance: many; d_gene: NA; j_gene: TRBJ1-1; v_gene: TRBV18; CDR3aa: CASSPPTREAFF; CDR3nt: TGTGCCAGCTCACCACCAACCAGGGAAGCTTTCTTT
abundance: many; d_gene: TRBD1; j_gene: TRBJ2-7; v_gene: TRBV28; CDR3aa: CASSSPRGTGHYEQYF; CDR3nt: TGTGCCAGCAGCTCTCCCCGCGGGACAGGGCACTACGAGCAGTACTTC
abundance: many; d_gene: TRBD2; j_gene: TRBJ2-3; v_gene: TRBV20-1; CDR3aa: CSARDRSSGLKTDTQYF; CDR3nt: TGCAGTGCTAGAGATCGTTCTAGCGGACTTAAAACAGATACGCAGTATTTT
abundance: few; d_gene: TRBD2; j_gene: TRBJ2-1; v_gene: TRBV30; CDR3aa: CAWSVKGTRGYNEQFF; CDR3nt: TGTGCCTGGAGTGTAAAGGGGACTAGAGGGTACAATGAGCAGTTCTTC
abundance: few; d_gene: NA; j_gene: TRBJ2-3; v_gene: TRBV6-6; CDR3aa: CASSYSFRGLGDTQYF; CDR3nt: TGTGCCAGCAGTTACTCGTTCCGCGGCCTTGGGGATACGCAGTATTTT
abundance: NA; d_gene: NA; j_gene: TRBJ2-1; v_gene: TRBV5-1; CDR3aa: CASSLASPNYNEQFF; CDR3nt: TGCGCCAGCAGCTTGGCTAGCCCAAACTACAATGAGCAGTTCTTC
abundance: many; d_gene: TRBD2; j_gene: TRBJ2-7; v_gene: TRBV2; CDR3aa: CASSEAGTSGMIGYEQYF; CDR3nt: TGTGCCAGCAGTGAAGCCGGGACTAGCGGGATGATAGGCTACGAGCAGTACTTC
abundance: many; d_gene: NA; j_gene: TRBJ1-5; v_gene: TRBV28; CDR3aa: CASSLGRGGQPQHF; CDR3nt: TGTGCCAGCAGTTTAGGCAGGGGTGGTCAGCCCCAGCATTTT
abundance: NA; d_gene: TRBD2; j_gene: TRBJ2-5; v_gene: TRBV19; CDR3aa: CASSSGTSGRKYF; CDR3nt: TGTGCCAGTAGTTCCGGGACTAGCGGGAGGAAGTACTTC
abundance: many; d_gene: NA; j_gene: TRBJ2-7; v_gene: TRBV5-5; CDR3aa: CASSLPRESYEQYF; CDR3nt: TGTGCCAGCAGCTTACCCAGGGAATCCTACGAGCAGTACTTC
abundance: NA; d_gene: TRBD1; j_gene: TRBJ2-7; v_gene: TRBV20-1; CDR3aa: CSAPPYPGQGLYEQYF; CDR3nt: TGCAGTGCTCCCCCTTATCCGGGACAGGGCCTCTACGAGCAGTACTTC
abundance: few; d_gene: NA; j_gene: TRBJ2-3; v_gene: TRBV9; CDR3aa: CASSPARGGTDTQYF; CDR3nt: TGTGCCAGCAGCCCCGCCAGGGGAGGAACAGATACGCAGTATTTT
abundance: many; d_gene: TRBD2; j_gene: TRBJ2-1; v_gene: TRBV20-1; CDR3aa: CSGRGAGVEGFYNEQFF; CDR3nt: TGCAGTGGTAGAGGGGCGGGAGTAGAGGGGTTCTACAATGAGCAGTTCTTC
abundance: NA; d_gene: NA; j_gene: TRBJ1-1; v_gene: TRBV28; CDR3aa: CASSLNAPRTEAFF; CDR3nt: TGTGCCAGCAGTTTAAACGCCCCTCGGACAGAAGCTTTCTTT
abundance: many; d_gene: TRBD2; j_gene: TRBJ2-1; v_gene: TRBV30; CDR3aa: CAWSSGTSAYNEQFF; CDR3nt: TGTGCCTGGAGTAGCGGGACGAGTGCCTACAATGAGCAGTTCTTC
abundance: many; d_gene: NA; j_gene: TRBJ2-1; v_gene: TRBV20-1; CDR3aa: CSARVPVGSRNEQFF; CDR3nt: TGCAGTGCTAGGGTCCCGGTCGGCTCGCGGAATGAGCAGTTCTTC
abundance: few; d_gene: NA; j_gene: TRBJ1-3; v_gene: TRBV20-1; CDR3aa: CSALRASSGNTIYF; CDR3nt: TGCAGTGCTCTAAGGGCCAGCTCTGGAAACACCATATATTTT
abundance: NA; d_gene: TRBD2; j_gene: TRBJ2-3; v_gene: TRBV20-1; CDR3aa: CSATKRESADTQYF; CDR3nt: TGCAGTGCTACCAAGCGGGAGAGCGCAGATACGCAGTATTTT
abundance: many; d_gene: NA; j_gene: TRBJ2-1; v_gene: TRBV27; CDR3aa: CASKSSYNEQFF; CDR3nt: TGTGCCAGCAAGAGCTCCTACAATGAGCAGTTCTTC
abundance: many; d_gene: TRBD2; j_gene: TRBJ2-3; v_gene: TRBV20-1; CDR3aa: CSARDFASGSDTQYF; CDR3nt: TGCAGTGCTAGAGATTTTGCTAGCGGATCAGATACGCAGTATTTT
abundance: many; d_gene: TRBD2; j_gene: TRBJ2-1; v_gene: TRBV20-1; CDR3aa: CSATRLAGKKDEQFF; CDR3nt: TGCAGTGCTACCCGACTAGCGGGAAAGAAAGATGAGCAGTTCTTC
abundance: NA; d_gene: TRBD2; j_gene: TRBJ2-2; v_gene: TRBV27; CDR3aa: CASSFLLPTSGSPGELFF; CDR3nt: TGTGCCAGCAGTTTCCTTCTCCCGACTAGCGGGAGTCCCGGGGAGCTGTTTTTT
abundance: few; d_gene: NA; j_gene: TRBJ2-7; v_gene: TRBV11-2; CDR3aa: CASSLSQRAYEQYF; CDR3nt: TGTGCCAGCAGCTTATCCCAACGTGCCTACGAGCAGTACTTC
abundance: many; d_gene: NA; j_gene: TRBJ2-1; v_gene: TRBV5-1; CDR3aa: CASRAGFWGNEQFF; CDR3nt: TGCGCCAGCCGGGCGGGGTTTTGGGGCAATGAGCAGTTCTTC
abundance: few; d_gene: NA; j_gene: TRBJ2-5; v_gene: TRBV28; CDR3aa: CASSLEGVGIETQYF; CDR3nt: TGTGCCAGCAGTTTAGAAGGGGTGGGGATAGAGACCCAGTACTTC
abundance: many; d_gene: NA; j_gene: TRBJ2-4; v_gene: TRBV30; CDR3aa: CAWTTGTRAKNIQYF; CDR3nt: TGTGCCTGGACTACAGGAACCCGAGCCAAAAACATTCAGTACTTC